The 8 T cell receptor beta chains below were found in one sample sequenced in a study of T cells in Graves' hyperthyroidism and ophthalmopathy (dated 2019 in TCRdb). Library generation was performed with multiplex PCR. The sequencer was an Illumina HiSeq 2000. The TCR beta CDR3 regions were amplified from the RNA transcripts. The first round of RT-PCR for the TCR CDR3 was performed with the HTBI primer set and the Qiagen OneStep RT-PCR kit. TCRdb handled the public reads itself, with Q25 trimming in fastp and clone calling in MiXCR, and kept productive beta chains. Each entry merges the rows of one CDR3 protein and shows their most common DNA and genes. A total of under 400,000 distinct CDR3 sequences appear in this sample, about 16% of them only once. Roughly a fifth of the sample is in the top ten clones. The sample consisted of blood. These TCRs come from a woman in her fifties or sixties with Graves' ophthalmopathy.

In its sample, this clonotype was seen many times. The rearrangement links TRBV20-1 to TRBJ2-7, with TRBD1 identical over 10 bases. The CDR3 is 14 amino acids. Germline CDR1 is DFQATT and CDR2 is SNEGSKA (reference sequence). The V gene end was trimmed by 4 bases and the J gene end by 3 bases; junction bases not matched to a gene: 6. The CDR3 DNA follows: TGCAGTGCTATCAGACAGGGGGCGAGCTACGAGCAGTACTTC. It translates to CSAIRQGASYEQYF.

The V and J genes are TRBV11-3 and TRBJ2-3; 10 bases fit TRBD2. Germline CDR1 reads SGHNT; CDR2 reads YENEEA. J gave up 1 base and V 5 bases, and 15 bases lay outside the gene matches. CDR3 length: 19 amino acids. The CDR3 spells CASSQDPAGGPGGTDTQYF. CDR3 coding DNA: TGTGCCAGCAGCCAAGATCCAGCGGGAGGGCCCGGTGGCACAGATACGCAGTATTTT.

This clonotype appeared many times. This chain uses TRBV5-1 with TRBJ1-4; tentatively, D is TRBD1 (6 bases). CDR1 SGHRS and CDR2 YFSETQ come from the germline V gene. V was cut by 0 bases and J by 12 bases, with 15 bases left in between. The CDR3 has 14 residues. CDR3 loop: CASSLARGFGELFF. The CDR3 nucleotides read TGCGCCAGCAGCTTGGCTAGGGGGTTCGGTGAACTGTTTTTT.

The chain couples TRBV29-1 to TRBJ2-3, with 9 bases lining up with TRBD2. The junction had 4 bases not matched to a gene; V was cut back by 6 bases and J by 0 bases. Germline CDR1 reads SQVTM; CDR2 reads ANQGSEA. This CDR3 has 14 amino acids. In nucleotides, the CDR3 is TGCAGCGTGGAGCGGGGGGACAGCACAGATACGCAGTATTTT. This codes for CSVERGDSTDTQYF.

This clonotype appeared many times. The genes are TRBV11-2 and TRBJ2-7; 7 bases fit TRBD2. The CDR3 runs 15 residues. CDR1 is SGHAT, CDR2 FQNNGV, per germline. V lost 5 bases, J lost 4 bases, and 11 bases stayed unmatched. CDR3 coding DNA: TGTGCCAGCAGCCCCGGGAGGAGGGGTATTTACGAGCAGTACTTC. Protein product: CASSPGRRGIYEQYF.

This clonotype was picked up a small number of times. V and J are TRBV10-3 and TRBJ2-1; 7 bases are shared with TRBD1. V trimming: 3 bases; J trimming: 4 bases; junction bases outside the gene matches: 12. The CDR3 has 17 amino acids. From germline, CDR1 is ENHRY and CDR2 SYGVKD. The CDR3 nucleotides are TGTGCCATCAGTGACCCTAAATGGGCAGGGGGATACAATGAGCAGTTCTTC. It encodes CAISDPKWAGGYNEQFF.

This clonotype was counted at least ten times. The chain has TRBV30 and TRBJ1-5; 12 positions match TRBD1. This CDR3 is 14 amino acids long. CDR1 and CDR2 from the germline V gene are GTSNPN and SVGIG (reference sequence). The junction had 6 bases not matched to a gene; V was cut back by 5 bases and J by 7 bases. The CDR3 DNA reads as TGTGCCTGGGGGGGACAGGGGGCAGGGCAGCCCCAGCATTTT. Translated: CAWGGQGAGQPQHF.

This clonotype has just a few counts. This chain joins TRBV5-4 and TRBJ1-1; D unclear. Per germline, CDR1 SGHNT and CDR2 YYREEE (reference sequence). This CDR3 has 15 residues. Trimming stripped 3 bases from V and 0 bases from J, with 12 bases between. The CDR3 spells CASSSVGVMNTEAFF. The CDR3 nucleotides read TGTGCCAGCAGCTCGGTTGGAGTCATGAACACTGAAGCTTTCTTT.